This T cell receptor beta chain was retrieved from a study of response to subunit inactivated influenza vaccine. Study-wide results and limits: Authors suggested that a seasonal influenza vaccination recruits few new T cells each time.

This clonotype was seen a few times. Its target is unknown. MiXCR, run by TCRdb on the RT-PCR reads, gives a single entry per CDR3 protein. The sample lists about 170,000 distinct CDR3 sequences, roughly 10% occurring once. Germline values: CDR1 MGHRA, CDR2 YSYEKL. The CDR3 totals 16 residues. Trimming removed 3 bases from V and 9 bases from J, with 18 bases in between. This material consisted of CD8+ T cells sorted from PBMCs, taken roughly 24 months after vaccination. This sequence originates from a man between 50 and 69 years old who received an inactivated influenza vaccine. The chain links TRBV4-1 to TRBJ1-6, with a tentative D call TRBD1 (5 bases). The CDR3 loop is CASSQPPGGGGSPLHF. CDR3 coding DNA: TGCGCCAGCAGCCAGCCTCCTGGAGGCGGGGGTTCACCCCTCCACTTT.